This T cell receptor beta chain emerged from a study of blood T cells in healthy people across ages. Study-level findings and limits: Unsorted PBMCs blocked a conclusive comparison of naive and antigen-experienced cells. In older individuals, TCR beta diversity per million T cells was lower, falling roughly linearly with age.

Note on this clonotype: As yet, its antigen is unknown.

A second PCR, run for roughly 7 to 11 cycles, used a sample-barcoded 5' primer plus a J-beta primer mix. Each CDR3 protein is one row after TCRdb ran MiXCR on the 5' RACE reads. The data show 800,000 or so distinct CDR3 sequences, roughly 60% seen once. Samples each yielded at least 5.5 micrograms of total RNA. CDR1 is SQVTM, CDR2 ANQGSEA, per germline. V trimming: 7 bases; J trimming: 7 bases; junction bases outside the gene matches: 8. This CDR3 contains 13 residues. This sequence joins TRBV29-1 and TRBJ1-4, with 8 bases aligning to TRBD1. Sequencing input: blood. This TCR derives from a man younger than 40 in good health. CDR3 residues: CSARDRWSEKLFF. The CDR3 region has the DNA TGCAGCGCCCGGGACAGGTGGAGTGAAAAACTGTTTTTT.